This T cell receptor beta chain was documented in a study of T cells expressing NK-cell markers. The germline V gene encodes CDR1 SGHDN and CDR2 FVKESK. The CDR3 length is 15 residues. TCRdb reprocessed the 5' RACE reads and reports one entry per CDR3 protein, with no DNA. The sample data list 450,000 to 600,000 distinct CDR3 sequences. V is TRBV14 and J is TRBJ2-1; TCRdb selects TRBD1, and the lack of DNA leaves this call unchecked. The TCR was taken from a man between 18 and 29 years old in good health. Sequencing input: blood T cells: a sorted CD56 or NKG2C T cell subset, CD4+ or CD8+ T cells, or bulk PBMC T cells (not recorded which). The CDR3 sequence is CASSQQGSRAYEQFF.